What follows is one T cell receptor (beta chain) and its context. Its specificity is unknown. The CDR3 consists of 14 residues. The germline V gene has CDR1 LNHDA and CDR2 SQIVND (reference sequence). Losses at the gene ends were 6 bases for V and 4 bases for J; bases not matched to a gene: 6. This entry belongs to a study of graft-versus-host responses after intestinal transplantation. Study outcomes and limitations: Clonal ratios of graft-versus-host to host-versus-graft in allografts were high for patients exhibiting graft-donor T cell macrochimerism.

Profiled with immunoSEQ multiplex PCR; TCRdb holds only in-frame clones, not every one. The repertoire holds some 45,000 clones, with roughly 94% as singletons. J is TRBJ1-2 and V is TRBV19; 9 nucleotides align to TRBD1. The TCR originated in a human patient who received an intestinal transplant, so some T cells may come from the graft donor. Material: PBMCs, obtained around 48 weeks after intestinal transplant. CDR3 nucleotide sequence: TGTGCCAGTAGCCCCCGGGACAGGGCCTATGGCTACACCTTC. It encodes CASSPRDRAYGYTF.